The present T cell receptor (beta chain) was sequenced within a study of T cell responses to AZD1222 COVID-19 vaccine (dated by TCRdb to 2020 to 2023). Study-wide context: A total of over 230 trial participants underwent TCR sequencing, of whom 207 had received two doses of AZD1222 and 26 had received two doses of the MenACWY control vaccine. Trial participants were enrolled into age subgroups of 18-55, 56-69 and 70-plus years, which contained around 150, 28 and 57 TCR-sequenced participants, respectively. General findings and caveats noted by the study authors: Nearly half of unique spike-specific TCRs reportedly recognized epitopes outside regions mutated in the B.1.351 and B.1.1.7 variants. The 56-69-year group was small, and its depth increase did not reach significance, likely because of low power. Participants were mostly white British and included more females than males, and it was suggested by the authors that clonal diversity may have been underestimated. Vaccine-associated CD4 TCRs spanned the whole spike protein, with dominant responses in regions 160-218 and 743-854. After two AZD1222 doses, spike-specific TCR breadth and depth were significantly higher than at day 0 and than in MenACWY recipients. Because no samples from the day 14 peak response were available, repertoires could be characterized only after the peak T cell response. Conclusions about previously exposed vaccinees are limited, since just six AZD1222 recipients were seropositive for SARS-CoV-2 at baseline.

This specimen's time point label, interpreted: baseline before first vaccination. This sample's treatment or condition label indicates: meningococcal conjugate vaccine given as trial control. The vaccinee samples were drawn from two UK trials, COV001 and COV002, one of which was a single-blind randomized controlled phase 2/3 trial testing AZD1222 (ChAdOx1 nCoV-19) in healthy adults. For TCRbeta chain sequencing, PBMC samples were collected from trial participants at day 0 and at day 28 after the second dose. Notes on this clone: The target of this receptor is not known. No per-base quality is available; no much larger clone lies one base away.

Measured from the cysteine to the phenylalanine, the CDR3 is 15 residues long. Of the read, only the CDR3 DNA is kept; its 45 bases are in frame from base 1. The germline V gene gives CDR1 as SGHRS and CDR2 as YFSETQ. V is cut by 4 bases and J by 3 bases, and the space between the germline ends is 16 bases. The CDR3 regions of human TCRbeta chains were subjected to immunosequencing. From the authors' description of their analysis: TCRs in the repertoires were matched against a reference library of SARS-CoV-2-specific TCRs that had been generated with the MIRA antigen-specificity platform. Breadth was defined as the fraction of unique TCRs that were SARS-CoV-2-associated. Depth was defined as the fraction of total T cells that were SARS-CoV-2-associated. Using the MIRA data, each spike-specific TCR was assigned both to the spike region to which the TCR was reactive and to a CD4 or CD8 class. Log10-transformed breadth and depth values were compared by one-way ANOVA with Sidak's multiple comparisons tests. TCRdb limited this immuneACCESS table to in-frame rearrangements with V and J called. A share of clones is missing; checked studies link under half to unresolved V genes, and the rest is unexplained. V and J calls and clone size are copied from that table; D and trimming were computed from the DNA. The sample has 160,000 or so clones on record, 92% of them singletons. Around 4% of the sample goes to the ten largest clones.

The TCR comes from an adult in good health. The sequences come from peripheral blood, collected on day 0 of MenACWY control vaccination. The rearranged segments are TRBV5-1 and TRBJ1-1; a weak D assignment points to TRBD1 (5 bases agree). The CDR3 in this case is CASSHGTFADTEAFF. The bases are TGCGCCAGCAGCCACGGGACTTTCGCCGACACTGAAGCTTTCTTT.